One and the same sample provided the 26 T cell receptor beta chains below, sequenced in a study of T cell repertoires in cytomegalovirus infection. A single record per CDR3 protein comes from TCRdb applying MiXCR to the reads. The profile shows almost 550,000 distinct CDR3 sequences, about 17% of them singletons. Sequenced sample: CD8+ T cells from PBMCs. These receptors all come from a human donor in good health (CMV status not recorded). Some clones in this sample may be carry-over from other donors' samples.

This clonotype came up many times. V gene TRBV5-1 combines with J gene TRBJ1-1, with unresolved D. The germline gives CDR1 SGHRS, CDR2 YFSETQ. V lost 0 bases and J 1 base, leaving 13 bases between the germline ends. The CDR3 length is 16 residues. CDR3 amino acids: CASSLAPPGTNTEAFF. The DNA for the CDR3 is TGCGCCAGCAGCTTGGCCCCACCAGGAACGAACACTGAAGCTTTCTTT. The full variable domain, completed using reference TRBV5-1 and TRBJ1-1, is KAGVTQTPRYLIKTRGQQVTLSCSPISGHRSVSWYQQTPGQGLQFLFEYFSETQRNKGNFPGRFSGRQFSNSRSEMNVSTLELGDSALYLCASSLAPPGTNTEAFFGQGTRLTVV.

J is TRBJ1-2 and V is TRBV20-1, with D uncertain. The germline gives CDR1 DFQATT, CDR2 SNEGSKA (reference sequence). The ends were cut back, 6 bases at V and 0 bases at J, with 17 bases in the middle. CDR3 size: 15 residues. Here the CDR3 DNA reads TGCAGTGCCTTTTTCAGGAAACAGACTAACTATGGCTACACCTTC. It specifies CSAFFRKQTNYGYTF.

The table lists this clonotype with a few counts. The chain links TRBV5-1 to TRBJ2-1; no firm D call. V was cut by 4 bases and J by 7 bases, with 12 bases left in between. The V gene's germline CDR1 is SGHRS and CDR2 YFSETQ. The CDR3 covers 13 residues. CDR3 protein: CASSGLLINEQFF. The DNA of the CDR3 is TGCGCCAGCAGCGGGCTTCTTATTAATGAGCAGTTCTTC.

This clonotype was observed once. This CDR3 fails to terminate in the conserved phenylalanine or tryptophan, so it likely reflects a read error. The chain links TRBV7-4 to TRBJ2-1, with D possibly TRBD2 on 5 matching bases. The V gene lost 3 bases and the J gene lost 8 bases, with 8 bases spanning the gap. Germline V gives CDR1 SGHVT, CDR2 SQSDAQ. The CDR3 sequence is 12 residues long. The CDR3, as DNA: TGTGCCAGCAGCTTTAGGCGGGATGAGCAGTTCTTA. Translated, it gives CASSFRRDEQFL.

This clonotype has just a few counts. This chain joins TRBV7-8 and TRBJ2-1; possibly TRBD2 for D (7 bases). Deletions cut 8 bases from V and 1 base from J, with 15 bases between. Germline V gene lookup returns CDR1 SGHVS and CDR2 FQNEAQ. This CDR3 has 15 residues. CDR3 coding DNA: TGTGCCAGCCTCCGAGGGGGGGCATCCTACAATGAGCAGTTCTTC. Protein product: CASLRGGASYNEQFF. The full variable domain, rest sourced from reference TRBV7-8 and TRBJ2-1, is GAGVSQSPRYKVAKRGQDVALRCDPISGHVSLFWYQQALGQGPEFLTYFQNEAQLDKSGLPSDRFFAERPEGSVSTLKIQRTQQEDSAVYLCASLRGGASYNEQFFGPGTRLTVL.

The chain's CDR3 is CASSVARQGRYGYTF. Here the CDR3 DNA reads TGTGCCAGCAGCGTAGCTCGGCAGGGGAGGTATGGCTACACCTTC. The chain combines TRBV9 with TRBJ1-2; maybe TRBD1 (6 bases). This CDR3 has 15 amino acids. V shed 0 bases and J shed 5 bases, with 14 bases lying between them. Germline-derived CDR1 and CDR2 are SGDLS and YYNGEE.

This clonotype was picked up one time. Relative to the germline gene, one junction end is altered; a read error may explain this. In DNA form, the CDR3 reads TGTGCCAGCAGCTCGGTGGGTACAGGCCGGGTCACCCTCCACTTT. As protein: CASSSVGTGRVTLHF. The chain links TRBV5-3 to TRBJ1-6, with D perhaps matching TRBD1 (5 bases). TRBV5-3 is filed as an ORF, its function uncertain. The CDR3 is 15 residues long.

This clonotype was seen repeatedly, ten times or more. This chain's CDR3 is CASSSGPGLYNEQFF. For the CDR3, the DNA is TGTGCCAGCAGTTCCGGCCCGGGACTATACAATGAGCAGTTCTTC. This chain uses TRBV27 with TRBJ2-1; TRBD2 matches at 7 bases. The CDR3 covers 15 residues. The germline gives CDR1 MNHEY, CDR2 SMNVEV (reference sequence). V trimming: 4 bases; J trimming: 4 bases; junction bases outside the gene matches: 7.

This clonotype was seen many times. V is TRBV27 and J is TRBJ2-2; D is undetermined. The V gene lost 4 bases and the J gene lost 0 bases, with 6 bases spanning the gap. Germline CDR1 reads MNHEY; CDR2 reads SMNVEV (reference sequence). The CDR3 consists of 14 residues. CDR3 protein: CASSSTSNTGELFF. CDR3 nucleotides: TGTGCCAGCAGTTCGACCTCGAACACCGGGGAGCTGTTTTTT.

This clonotype was detected many times. V is TRBV7-2 and J is TRBJ2-4; no definite D call. Trimming took off 1 base at V and 0 bases at J, with 7 bases between the two ends. Germline V gene lookup returns CDR1 SGHTA and CDR2 FQGNSA. The CDR3 loop spans 15 amino acids. CDR3 sequence (DNA): TGTGCCAGCAGCTTAGGCCGGGTAGCCAAAAACATTCAGTACTTC. This gives the protein CASSLGRVAKNIQYF.

This clonotype was found a few times. The gene calls are TRBV30 and TRBJ2-3; D is perhaps TRBD2 (6 bases). Germline V gene sequence: CDR1 GTSNPN, CDR2 SVGIG (reference sequence). This CDR3 comprises 11 residues. The CDR3 coding sequence is TGTAGAAGGGGAGGCCAGTCTACGCAGTATTTT. It translates to CRRGGQSTQYF. The full variable domain, in which reference TRBV30 and TRBJ2-3 provide the parts outside the CDR3, is SQTIHQWPATLVQPVGSPLSLECTVEGTSNPNLYWYRQAAGRGLQLLFYSVGIGQISSEVPQNLSASRPQDRQFILSSKKLLLSDSGFYLCRRGGQSTQYFGPGTRLTVL.

J is TRBJ1-2 and V is TRBV12-3 or TRBV12-4; D perhaps matches TRBD1 (6 bases). V shed 3 bases and J shed 2 bases, with 13 bases lying between them. The CDR3 spans 15 residues. The CDR3 DNA sequence: TGTGCCAGCAGTTTCGTTCTCAGGGGAAACTATGGCTACACCTTC. This translates into CASSFVLRGNYGYTF.

In its sample, this clonotype was seen many times. The rearrangement uses TRBV29-1 and TRBJ2-1; 12 bases align to TRBD2. CDR1 and CDR2 from the germline V gene are SQVTM and ANQGSEA. There are 16 residues in the CDR3. The V gene end was trimmed by 7 bases and the J gene end by 7 bases; junction bases not matched to a gene: 14. The CDR3 coding sequence is TGCAGCGCCGCACTGACTAGCGGGAGTCACCTGAATGAGCAGTTCTTC. This translates into CSAALTSGSHLNEQFF.

This clonotype was seen many times. The rearrangement uses TRBV7-8 and TRBJ1-4; TRBD1 aligns across 8 bases. Germline assignment: CDR1 SGHVS and CDR2 FQNEAQ. The CDR3 consists of 16 residues. V shed 1 base and J 3 bases; nucleotides not matched to a gene: 4. As DNA, the CDR3 is TGTGCCAGCAGCTTAGATCAGGGGGCGGCTAATGAAAAACTGTTTTTT. This gives the protein CASSLDQGAANEKLFF.

This clonotype was seen a single time. This sequence may be a read error, since a much larger clone differs from it by one base. This CDR3 is CARSSAPSGGESSYNEQFF. CDR3 nucleotides: TGTGCCCGCAGTTCGGCGCCTAGCGGGGGGGAAAGCTCCTACAATGAGCAGTTCTTC. The rearrangement joins TRBV27 to TRBJ2-1, with 12 bases matching TRBD2. The CDR3 covers 19 residues. Looked up from germline, CDR1 is MNHEY and CDR2 is SMNVEV (reference sequence).

Concerning this clonotype: Germline is not matched at one junction end, which may reflect a read error. This rearrangement joins TRBV9 to TRBJ1-1, with D unresolved. The CDR3 has 8 residues. Germline-derived CDR1 and CDR2 are SGDLS and YYNGEE. CDR3 nucleotide sequence: TGTGCCAGCAGCCCGGGGATCTTT. Translated, it gives CASSPGIF.

This clonotype was seen at least ten times. This sequence joins TRBV7-9 and TRBJ1-1; perhaps TRBD1 as D (6 bases). Germline-derived CDR1 and CDR2 are SEHNR and FQNEAQ (reference sequence). V shed 3 bases and J shed 6 bases, with 8 bases lying between them. The CDR3 runs to 12 residues. The CDR3, as DNA: TGTGCCAGCAGCTTTGAGGGGGCTGAAGCTTTCTTT. This codes for CASSFEGAEAFF.

The chain links TRBV4-1 to TRBJ2-1, with D unclear. Germline V CDR1 and CDR2: MGHRA, YSYEKL. Trimming shortened V by 1 base and J by 7 bases, and 5 bases separated the two germline ends. The CDR3 is 12 residues long. The CDR3 here is CASSQVVNEQFF. The DNA for the CDR3 is TGCGCCAGCAGCCAAGTAGTGAATGAGCAGTTCTTC.

This clonotype was picked up many times. J is TRBJ2-2 and V is TRBV12-3 or TRBV12-4; tentative D call: TRBD2 (6 bases). The CDR3 length is 16 residues. V gave up 6 bases and J gave up 4 bases, with 18 bases separating them. In DNA, the CDR3 is TGTGCCAGCAGACCTACGGGGACTTCCGGCACCGGGGAGCTGTTTTTT. Translation: CASRPTGTSGTGELFF.

This clonotype came up many times. V and J are TRBV12-3 or TRBV12-4 and TRBJ1-2; maybe TRBD1 (6 bases). The CDR3 loop spans 14 amino acids. V shed 7 bases and J shed 4 bases, with 16 bases lying between them. The CDR3 is CASTTGGGFYGYTF. Here the CDR3 DNA reads TGTGCCAGCACCACCGGGGGGGGCTTCTATGGCTACACCTTC.

The V gene is TRBV5-6, the J gene TRBJ1-6; D possibly corresponds to TRBD1 (6 bases). Trimming pared 5 bases from V and 2 bases from J, leaving 14 bases between. CDR1 is SGHDT and CDR2 is YYEEEE in the germline V gene. The CDR3 runs to 16 residues. The CDR3 here is CASRGIEGAYNSPLHF. The CDR3 bases are TGTGCCAGCAGGGGGATTGAGGGGGCCTATAATTCACCCCTCCACTTT.

At least ten counts were recorded for this clonotype. The chain links TRBV6-5 to TRBJ2-7; 8 bases line up with TRBD1. Germline V gene data show CDR1 as MNHEY and CDR2 as SVGAGI. The trim removed 2 bases at V and 3 bases at J, leaving 9 bases unmatched. There are 16 residues in the CDR3. Here the CDR3 reads CASSYGPGQADYEQYF. CDR3 nucleotide sequence: TGTGCCAGCAGTTACGGACCGGGACAGGCTGACTACGAGCAGTACTTC.

The chain carries TRBV29-1 and TRBJ2-7; D is perhaps TRBD1 (5 bases). Germline CDR1 and CDR2: SQVTM and ANQGSEA. The CDR3 is 13 residues long. V lost 7 bases and J lost 1, with 14 bases in between. CDR3 protein: CSAYTGRSYEQYF. The CDR3, as DNA: TGCAGCGCCTATACAGGCAGATCCTACGAGCAGTACTTC.

In its sample, this clonotype was seen once. This sequence joins TRBV2 and TRBJ2-2; TRBD1 matches 8 bases. This CDR3 is 16 amino acids long. CDR1 and CDR2 from the germline V gene are SNHLY and FYNNEI. V trimming: 7 bases; J trimming: 2 bases; junction bases outside the gene matches: 9. CDR3 loop: CASISTGGRNTGELFF. Here the CDR3 DNA reads TGTGCCAGCATCAGCACAGGGGGGAGAAACACCGGGGAGCTGTTTTTT.

The chain has TRBV9 and TRBJ2-1; TRBD2 matches at 13 bases. V lost 4 bases to trimming and J lost 5 bases; unmatched junction nucleotides: 6. The CDR3 consists of 16 residues. The germline V gene has CDR1 SGDLS and CDR2 YYNGEE. CDR3 in amino acids: CASSTRTSGRHNEQFF. CDR3 nucleotides: TGTGCCAGCAGCACCCGGACTAGCGGGAGACACAATGAGCAGTTCTTC.

The table lists this clonotype with a few counts. The chain is built from TRBV4-1 and TRBJ2-2; perhaps TRBD1 as D (6 bases). Germline assignment: CDR1 MGHRA and CDR2 YSYEKL. CDR3 size: 16 residues. Trimming cost V 1 base and J 2 bases, with 11 bases left between them. The CDR3 sequence: CASSQAWGTNTGELFF. In nucleotides, the CDR3 is TGCGCCAGCAGCCAAGCATGGGGGACAAACACCGGGGAGCTGTTTTTT.